This T cell receptor (beta chain) is drawn from a study of T cells in Graves' hyperthyroidism and ophthalmopathy. A patient was excluded if there was uncontrolled infection, other autoimmune disease, pregnancy or lactation. General study findings and limits: Ophthalmopathy could be told apart from stable hyperthyroidism with a 13 V-J model.

RNA transcripts provided the source from which TCR beta CDR3 regions were amplified. TCR CDR3 regions were first amplified by RT-PCR with HTBI primers. TCRdb re-analysed the multiplex PCR reads in MiXCR, keeping a single row per CDR3 protein. The sample yields a few hundred thousand distinct CDR3 sequences, roughly 17% seen once. The J segment lost 4 bases and the V segment lost 6 bases, leaving 14 bases of the junction unmatched. The CDR3 extends over 17 amino acids. Germline loops: CDR1 MGHDK, CDR2 SYGVNS. Notes on this clonotype: Its antigen is undetermined.

The sequence came from a young woman with Graves' ophthalmopathy. This rearrangement joins TRBV25-1 to TRBJ1-1; 10 positions match TRBD1. The source material was blood. In DNA, the CDR3 is TGTGCCAGCAGCGCGACCTACCGGGACAGGGGCCGCACTGAAGCTTTCTTT. This sequence encodes CASSATYRDRGRTEAFF.